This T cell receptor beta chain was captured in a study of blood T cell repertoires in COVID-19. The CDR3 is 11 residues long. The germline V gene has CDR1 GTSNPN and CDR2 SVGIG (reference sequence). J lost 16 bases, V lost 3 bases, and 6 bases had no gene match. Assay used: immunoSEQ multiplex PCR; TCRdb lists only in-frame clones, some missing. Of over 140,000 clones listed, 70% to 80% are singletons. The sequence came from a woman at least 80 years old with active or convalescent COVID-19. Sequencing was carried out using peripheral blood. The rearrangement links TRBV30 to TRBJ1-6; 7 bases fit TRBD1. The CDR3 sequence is CAWRDRLTLHF. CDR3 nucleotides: TGTGCCTGGAGGGACAGGCTAACTCTCCACTTT.